Described below is a single T cell receptor beta chain sequence and its context. This record comes from a study of blood T cell repertoires in COVID-19. Overall study: Samples came from the United States, Italy and Spain, spanning acute and convalescent COVID-19. T cells, B-cell-depleted T cells, or PBMCs provided the cDNA or gDNA that served as material.

Germline CDR1 and CDR2: MDHEN and SYDVKM. The CDR3 sequence is 15 residues long. Trimming removed 7 bases from V and 1 base from J, with 14 bases in between. Data came from immunoSEQ multiplex PCR; TCRdb stores just in-frame clones and leaves some out. Among nearly 350,000 clones, more than 70% were seen once, and the ten largest hold 2.5% to 3.5%. The chain employs TRBV28 and TRBJ1-5, with D possibly matching TRBD1 (5 bases). The sequence derives from a man aged 30 to 39 with active or convalescent COVID-19. The sequencing sample was made of peripheral blood. CDR3 DNA: TGTGCCAGCAACCGGCCGGGGGACAGCAATCAGCCCCAGCATTTT. It specifies CASNRPGDSNQPQHF.